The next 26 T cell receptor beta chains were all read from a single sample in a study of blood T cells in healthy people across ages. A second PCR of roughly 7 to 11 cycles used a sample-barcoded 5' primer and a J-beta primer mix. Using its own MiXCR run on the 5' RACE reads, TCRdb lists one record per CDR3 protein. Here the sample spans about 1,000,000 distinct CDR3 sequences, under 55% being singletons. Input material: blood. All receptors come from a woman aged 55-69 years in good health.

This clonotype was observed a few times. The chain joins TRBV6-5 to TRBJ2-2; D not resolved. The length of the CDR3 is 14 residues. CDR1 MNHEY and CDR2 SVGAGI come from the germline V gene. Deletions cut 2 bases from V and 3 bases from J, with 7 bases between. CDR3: CASSYRLYTGELFF. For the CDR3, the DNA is TGTGCCAGCAGTTACAGACTCTACACCGGGGAGCTGTTTTTT.

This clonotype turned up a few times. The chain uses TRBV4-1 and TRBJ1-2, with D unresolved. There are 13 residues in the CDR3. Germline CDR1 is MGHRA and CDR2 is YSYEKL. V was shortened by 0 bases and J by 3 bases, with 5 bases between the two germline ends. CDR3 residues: CASSQDNYYGYTF. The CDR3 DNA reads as TGCGCCAGCAGCCAAGATAATTACTATGGCTACACCTTC.

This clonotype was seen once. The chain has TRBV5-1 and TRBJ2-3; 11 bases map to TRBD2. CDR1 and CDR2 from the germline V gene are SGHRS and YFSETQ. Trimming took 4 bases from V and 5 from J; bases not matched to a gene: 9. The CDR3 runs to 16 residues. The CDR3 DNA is TGCGCCAGCAGCATACATCTAGCGGGAGGAGGAGATACGCAGTATTTT. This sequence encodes CASSIHLAGGGDTQYF. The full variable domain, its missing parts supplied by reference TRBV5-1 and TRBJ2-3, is KAGVTQTPRYLIKTRGQQVTLSCSPISGHRSVSWYQQTPGQGLQFLFEYFSETQRNKGNFPGRFSGRQFSNSRSEMNVSTLELGDSALYLCASSIHLAGGGDTQYFGPGTRLTVL.

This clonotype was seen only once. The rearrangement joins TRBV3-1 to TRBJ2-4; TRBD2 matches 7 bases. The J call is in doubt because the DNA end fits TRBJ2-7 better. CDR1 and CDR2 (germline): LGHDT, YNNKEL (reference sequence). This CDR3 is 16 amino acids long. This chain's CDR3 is CASSPLLGLGEYEQYF. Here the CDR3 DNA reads TGTGCCAGCAGCCCACTGCTAGGACTAGGGGAGTACGAGCAGTACTTC.

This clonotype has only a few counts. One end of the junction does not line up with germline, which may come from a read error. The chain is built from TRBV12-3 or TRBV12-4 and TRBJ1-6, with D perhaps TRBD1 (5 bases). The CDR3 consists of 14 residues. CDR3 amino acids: CASREGTYNSLLHF. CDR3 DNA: TGTGCCAGCAGAGAAGGGACCTATAATTCACTCCTCCACTTT.

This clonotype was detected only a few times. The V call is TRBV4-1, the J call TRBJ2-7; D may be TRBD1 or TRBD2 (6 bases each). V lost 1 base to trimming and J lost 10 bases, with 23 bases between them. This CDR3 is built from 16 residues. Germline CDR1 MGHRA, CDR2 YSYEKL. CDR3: CASSQGVLGGRRSQYF. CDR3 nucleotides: TGCGCCAGCAGCCAAGGTGTACTCGGGGGCAGACGGTCCCAGTACTTC.

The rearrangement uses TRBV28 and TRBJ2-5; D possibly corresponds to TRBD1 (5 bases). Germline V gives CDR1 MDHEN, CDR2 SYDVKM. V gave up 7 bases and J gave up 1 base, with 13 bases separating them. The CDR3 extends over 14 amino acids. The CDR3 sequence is CASTFRAPQETQYF. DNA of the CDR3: TGTGCCAGCACCTTCAGGGCCCCCCAAGAGACCCAGTACTTC.

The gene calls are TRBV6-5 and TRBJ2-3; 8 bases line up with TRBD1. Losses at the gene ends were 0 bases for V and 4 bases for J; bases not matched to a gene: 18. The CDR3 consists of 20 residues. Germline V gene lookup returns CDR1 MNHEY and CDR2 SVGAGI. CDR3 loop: CASSYSRQGARPFGADTQYF. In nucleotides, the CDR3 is TGTGCCAGCAGTTACTCTAGGCAGGGGGCGAGGCCGTTTGGGGCAGATACGCAGTATTTT.

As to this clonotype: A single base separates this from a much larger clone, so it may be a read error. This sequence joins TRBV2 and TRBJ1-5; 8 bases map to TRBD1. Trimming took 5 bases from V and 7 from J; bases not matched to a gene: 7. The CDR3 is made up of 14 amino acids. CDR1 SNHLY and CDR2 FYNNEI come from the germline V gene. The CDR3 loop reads CASSIGQGNQPQHF. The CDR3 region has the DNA TGTGCCAGCAGTATAGGACAGGGTAACCAGCCCCAGCATTTT.

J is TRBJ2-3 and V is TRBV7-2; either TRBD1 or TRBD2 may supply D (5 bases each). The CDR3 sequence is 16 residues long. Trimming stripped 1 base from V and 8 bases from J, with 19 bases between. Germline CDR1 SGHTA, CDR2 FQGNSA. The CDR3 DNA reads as TGTGCCAGCAGCTTAGTCGGTGGGAGTCCCCAGGGTACGCAGTATTTT. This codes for CASSLVGGSPQGTQYF. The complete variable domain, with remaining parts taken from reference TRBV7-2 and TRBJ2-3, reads GAGVSQSPSNKVTEKGKDVELRCDPISGHTALYWYRQSLGQGLEFLIYFQGNSAPDKSGLPSDRFSAERTGGSVSTLTIQRTQQEDSAVYLCASSLVGGSPQGTQYFGPGTRLTVL.

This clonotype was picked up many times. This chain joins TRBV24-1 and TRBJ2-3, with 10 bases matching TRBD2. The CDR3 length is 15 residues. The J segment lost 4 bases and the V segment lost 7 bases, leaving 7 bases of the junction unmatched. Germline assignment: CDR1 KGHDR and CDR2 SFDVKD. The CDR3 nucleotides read TGTGCCACCAGCCCTGGCCTAGCGGGAGCAGATACGCAGTATTTT. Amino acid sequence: CATSPGLAGADTQYF.

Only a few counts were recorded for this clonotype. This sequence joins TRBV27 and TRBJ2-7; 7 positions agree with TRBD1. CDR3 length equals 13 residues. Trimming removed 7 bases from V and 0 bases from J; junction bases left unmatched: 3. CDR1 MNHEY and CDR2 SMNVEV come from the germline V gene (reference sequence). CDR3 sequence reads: CASMGQSSYEQYF. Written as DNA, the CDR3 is TGTGCCAGCATGGGACAGAGCTCCTACGAGCAGTACTTC.

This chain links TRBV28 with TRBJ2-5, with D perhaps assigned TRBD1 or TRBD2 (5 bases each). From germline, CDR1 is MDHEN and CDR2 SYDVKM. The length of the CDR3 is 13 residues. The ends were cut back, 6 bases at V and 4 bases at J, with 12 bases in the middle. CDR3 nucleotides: TGTGCCAGCAGGCCCCGGGGCGGAGAGACCCAGTACTTC. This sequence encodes CASRPRGGETQYF.

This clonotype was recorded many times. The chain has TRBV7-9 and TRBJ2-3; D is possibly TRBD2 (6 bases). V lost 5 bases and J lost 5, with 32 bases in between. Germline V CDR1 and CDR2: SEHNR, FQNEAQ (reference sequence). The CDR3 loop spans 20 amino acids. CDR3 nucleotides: TGTGCCAGCAGCACCCCTCTTCGGGGGAGCCCGCCCCGAATACGAGATACGCAGTATTTT. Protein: CASSTPLRGSPPRIRDTQYF.

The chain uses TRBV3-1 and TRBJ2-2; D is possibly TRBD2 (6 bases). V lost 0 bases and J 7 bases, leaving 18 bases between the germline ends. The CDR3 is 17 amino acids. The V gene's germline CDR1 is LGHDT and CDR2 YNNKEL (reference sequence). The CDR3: CASSQDLSSGQGGELFF. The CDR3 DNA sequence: TGTGCCAGCAGCCAAGATCTAAGCAGCGGGCAAGGCGGGGAGCTGTTTTTT.

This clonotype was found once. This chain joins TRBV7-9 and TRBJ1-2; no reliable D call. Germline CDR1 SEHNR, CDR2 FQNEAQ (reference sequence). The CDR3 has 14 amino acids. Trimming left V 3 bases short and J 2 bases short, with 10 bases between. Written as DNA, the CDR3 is TGTGCCAGCAGCTTTACTGGAAACAACTATGGCTACACCTTC. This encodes CASSFTGNNYGYTF.

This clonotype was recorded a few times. In DNA, the CDR3 is TGTGCCAGCTCACCACTTCCCAACCACACCGGGGAGCTGTTTTTT. Translating gives CASSPLPNHTGELFF. The rearrangement uses TRBV18 and TRBJ2-2; no firm D call. The CDR3 has 15 residues. V lost 1 base and J 3 bases, leaving 9 bases between the germline ends. From germline, CDR1 is KGHSH and CDR2 LQKENI.

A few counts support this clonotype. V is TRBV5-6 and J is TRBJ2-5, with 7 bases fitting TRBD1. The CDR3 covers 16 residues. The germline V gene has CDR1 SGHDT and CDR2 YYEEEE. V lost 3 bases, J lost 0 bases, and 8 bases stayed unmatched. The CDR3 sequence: CASSSLGTAYQETQYF. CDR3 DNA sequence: TGTGCCAGCAGCTCACTCGGGACAGCGTACCAAGAGACCCAGTACTTC.

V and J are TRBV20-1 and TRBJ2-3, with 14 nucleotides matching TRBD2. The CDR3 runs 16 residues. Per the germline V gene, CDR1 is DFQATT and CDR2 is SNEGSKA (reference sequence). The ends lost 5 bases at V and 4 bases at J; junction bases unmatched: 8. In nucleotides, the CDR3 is TGCAGTGCTCCTCCCGGGACTAGCGGGAGCCCAGATACGCAGTATTTT. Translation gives CSAPPGTSGSPDTQYF.

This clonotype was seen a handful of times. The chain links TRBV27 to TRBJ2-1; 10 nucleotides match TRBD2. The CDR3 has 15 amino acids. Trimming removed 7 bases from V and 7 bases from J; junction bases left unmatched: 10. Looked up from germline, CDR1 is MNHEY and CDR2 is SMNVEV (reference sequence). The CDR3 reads CASTLSGTSVNEQFF. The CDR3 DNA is TGTGCCAGCACCCTGTCCGGGACTAGCGTTAATGAGCAGTTCTTC.

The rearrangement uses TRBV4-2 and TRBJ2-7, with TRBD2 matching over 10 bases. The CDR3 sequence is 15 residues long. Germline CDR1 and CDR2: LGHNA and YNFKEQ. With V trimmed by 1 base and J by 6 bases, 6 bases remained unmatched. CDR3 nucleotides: TGTGCCAGCAGCCAAGTGGCTAGCGGGAGTGGCGAGCAGTACTTC. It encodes CASSQVASGSGEQYF.

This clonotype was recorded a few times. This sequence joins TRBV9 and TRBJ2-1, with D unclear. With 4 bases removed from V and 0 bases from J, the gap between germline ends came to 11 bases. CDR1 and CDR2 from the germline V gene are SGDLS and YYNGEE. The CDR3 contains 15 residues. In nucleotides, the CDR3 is TGTGCCAGCAGCCCCCGCGGTACCTCCTACAATGAGCAGTTCTTC. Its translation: CASSPRGTSYNEQFF.

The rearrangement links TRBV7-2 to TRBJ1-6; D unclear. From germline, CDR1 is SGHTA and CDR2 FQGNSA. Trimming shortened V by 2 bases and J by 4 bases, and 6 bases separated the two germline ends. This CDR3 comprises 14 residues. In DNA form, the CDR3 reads TGTGCCAGCAGCTTAACAGATTATAATTCACCCCTCCACTTT. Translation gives CASSLTDYNSPLHF.

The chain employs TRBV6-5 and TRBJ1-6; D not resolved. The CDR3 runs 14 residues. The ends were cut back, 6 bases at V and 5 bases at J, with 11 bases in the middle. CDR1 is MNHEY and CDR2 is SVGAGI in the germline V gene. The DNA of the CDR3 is TGTGCCAGCAGCTCGGGTTATAATAATTCACCCCTCCACTTT. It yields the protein CASSSGYNNSPLHF.

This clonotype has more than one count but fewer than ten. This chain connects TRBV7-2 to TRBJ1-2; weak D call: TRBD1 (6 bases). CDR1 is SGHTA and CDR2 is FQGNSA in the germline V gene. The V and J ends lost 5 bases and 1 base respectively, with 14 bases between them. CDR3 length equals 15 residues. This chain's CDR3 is CASSPGGQINYGYTF. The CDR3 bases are TGTGCCAGCAGCCCAGGTGGACAGATTAACTATGGCTACACCTTC.

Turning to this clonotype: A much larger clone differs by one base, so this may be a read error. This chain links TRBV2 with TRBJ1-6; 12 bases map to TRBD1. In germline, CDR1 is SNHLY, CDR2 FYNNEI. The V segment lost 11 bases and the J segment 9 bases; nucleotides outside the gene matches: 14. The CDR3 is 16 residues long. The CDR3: CAGKRDRGQESSPLHF. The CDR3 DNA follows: TGTGCCGGCAAACGGGACAGGGGGCAGGAAAGTTCACCCCTCCACTTT.